These 8 T cell receptor beta chains were sequenced from one sample in a study of blood T cell repertoires in COVID-19. Sequencing was performed with immunoSEQ multiplex PCR; in TCRdb, only in-frame clones are kept and a portion is missing. Among about 350,000 clones, roughly 87% were seen once, and the ten largest hold roughly 0.94%. The sample consisted of PBMCs or T cells enriched from blood (not recorded which). These receptors were collected from a woman aged 25 to 39 who had recovered from COVID-19.

J is TRBJ2-2 and V is TRBV7-8; D gene uncertain. The CDR3 totals 13 residues. CDR1 SGHVS and CDR2 FQNEAQ come from the germline V gene. Trimming took 2 bases from V and 6 from J, leaving 7 bases between them. CDR3 nucleotide sequence: TGTGCCAGCAGCTTACGTAGTGCCGGGGAGCTGTTTTTT. Protein product: CASSLRSAGELFF.

The chain has TRBV27 and TRBJ1-5; D gene uncertain. Looked up from germline, CDR1 is MNHEY and CDR2 is SMNVEV (reference sequence). The CDR3 is made up of 18 amino acids. Trimming cost V 6 bases and J 0 bases, with 21 bases left between them. The CDR3 loop is CASRPGVWPPYSNQPQHF. In nucleotides, the CDR3 is TGTGCCAGCAGGCCTGGAGTTTGGCCTCCTTATAGCAATCAGCCCCAGCATTTT.

The chain is built from TRBV19 and TRBJ2-3, with D tentatively TRBD1 (6 bases). The CDR3 sequence is 18 residues long. CDR1 is LNHDA, CDR2 SQIVND, per germline (reference sequence). The ends were cut back, 3 bases at V and 0 bases at J, with 19 bases in the middle. CDR3 in amino acids: CASSMDGVGTLSTDTQYF. DNA of the CDR3: TGTGCCAGTAGTATGGACGGTGTGGGGACATTAAGCACAGATACGCAGTATTTT.

The V and J genes are TRBV6-5 and TRBJ2-5; 7 bases are a match to TRBD1. With V trimmed by 6 bases and J by 5 bases, 6 bases remained unmatched. Germline CDR1 reads MNHEY; CDR2 reads SVGAGI. This CDR3 is 13 amino acids long. The chain's CDR3 is CASRTTGRETQYF. CDR3 in DNA: TGTGCCAGCAGGACGACAGGGCGGGAGACCCAGTACTTC.

The chain links TRBV27 to TRBJ1-2, with 10 bases lining up with TRBD1. V lost 6 bases to trimming and J lost 3 bases; unmatched junction nucleotides: 10. The CDR3 length is 16 residues. CDR1 MNHEY and CDR2 SMNVEV come from the germline V gene (reference sequence). DNA for the CDR3: TGTGCCAGCAGCCGGGGACAGGGGTTCAGCCACTATGGCTACACCTTC. It codes for CASSRGQGFSHYGYTF.

The genes are TRBV18 and TRBJ1-2, with D maybe TRBD1 (5 bases). With 0 bases removed from V and 0 bases from J, the gap between germline ends came to 11 bases. Germline CDR1 KGHSH, CDR2 LQKENI. The CDR3 spans 16 residues. The CDR3 sequence: CASSPPTGGANYGYTF. In DNA form, the CDR3 reads TGTGCCAGCTCACCACCTACGGGGGGAGCTAACTATGGCTACACCTTC.

The chain carries TRBV7-9 and TRBJ1-4, with 8 bases lining up with TRBD1. The CDR3 length is 16 residues. V shed 1 base, J shed 5 bases, and the junction held 6 bases outside the gene matches. Germline CDR1 and CDR2: SEHNR and FQNEAQ (reference sequence). CDR3 coding DNA: TGTGCCAGCAGCTTAGGAGGGACAGGTTGGAATGAAAAACTGTTTTTT. This sequence encodes CASSLGGTGWNEKLFF.

The V gene is TRBV5-5, the J gene TRBJ1-4, with D maybe TRBD1 (5 bases). CDR3 size: 14 residues. Trimming took off 2 bases at V and 8 bases at J, with 13 bases between the two ends. Germline V gene sequence: CDR1 SGHKS, CDR2 YYEKEE (reference sequence). DNA for the CDR3: TGTGCCAGCAGCTTCGGGGGAAGTAAAGAAAAACTGTTTTTT. Translated, it gives CASSFGGSKEKLFF.